This TCR beta chain was sequenced for a study of blood T cell repertoires in COVID-19. In the study overall: Sites in the United States, Italy and Spain provided acute and convalescent COVID-19 samples. PBMCs, B-cell-depleted T cells, or T cells were the source of the cDNA or gDNA that made up the material.

Trimming at V came to 1 base and at J to 4 bases, leaving 5 bases not matched to a gene. Per germline, CDR1 LNHDA and CDR2 SQIVND (reference sequence). The CDR3 has 15 residues. Authors' processing steps: Reference gene primer amplification yielded estimated nucleated cell counts. The protocol was immunoSEQ multiplex PCR, while the TCRdb copy is restricted to in-frame clones and leaves out a portion. V, J and clone size derive from that table, while D and trimming were established from the DNA sequence. This sample carries about 170,000 clones, around 89% of them seen once, and the ten largest clones take roughly 2%.

Sequencing was carried out using peripheral blood. This clonotype was sampled from a man over 45 who had recovered from COVID-19. V and J are TRBV19 and TRBJ2-7; 9 nucleotides line up with TRBD2. The CDR3 loop is CASSIANSGSYEQYF. As DNA, the CDR3 is TGTGCCAGTAGTATAGCGAATAGCGGGAGTTACGAGCAGTACTTC.